This T cell receptor beta chain derives from a study of graft-versus-host responses after intestinal transplantation. Findings of the study overall: Individuals carrying graft-donor T cell macrochimerism showed high graft-versus-host to host-versus-graft clonal ratios in allografts. GvH clones occurred in recipient marrow; some first appeared in ileum or blood.

Remarks on this clone: Its antigen is unknown.

Trimming pared 1 base from V and 1 base from J, leaving 11 bases between. CDR3 length equals 16 residues. Germline CDR1 is MDHEN and CDR2 is SYDVKM. Produced via immunoSEQ multiplex PCR; TCRdb's table is partial and in-frame only. The sample lists about 120,000 clones, around nine tenths occurring once. This TCR came from a human donor who received an intestinal transplant. This material consisted of unstimulated CD4+ T cells sorted from spleen or lymph node cells, taken before intestinal transplant. The rearrangement joins TRBV28 to TRBJ1-5, with a tentative D call TRBD1 (5 bases). CDR3 residues: CASSLFRGGSNQPQHF. The DNA for the CDR3 is TGTGCCAGCAGTTTATTCCGGGGGGGGAGCAATCAGCCCCAGCATTTT. Drawing the rest from reference TRBV28 and TRBJ1-5, the complete variable domain is DVKVTQSSRYLVKRTGEKVFLECVQDMDHENMFWYRQDPGLGLRLIYFSYDVKMKEKGDIPEGYSVSREKKERFSLILESASTNQTSMYLCASSLFRGGSNQPQHFGDGTRLSIL.